Each of the 11 T cell receptor beta chains below was sequenced from the same sample in a study of blood T cell repertoires in COVID-19. The protocol was immunoSEQ multiplex PCR, while the TCRdb copy is restricted to in-frame clones and leaves out a portion. Of under 300,000 clones in the sample, about 86% are singletons; the top ten hold less than 15%. The source material was peripheral blood. The receptors here all came from a woman in her twenties or thirties with COVID-19, enrolled during active disease.

The V call is TRBV30, the J call TRBJ2-3, with a tentative D call TRBD2 (6 bases). Germline V gene sequence: CDR1 GTSNPN, CDR2 SVGIG (reference sequence). The ends were cut back, 1 base at V and 11 bases at J, with 13 bases in the middle. The CDR3 length is 12 residues. DNA of the CDR3: TGTGCCTGGAGTGCTGGGCCCGGGGGGCAGTATTTT. Amino acid sequence: CAWSAGPGGQYF.

The chain joins TRBV5-1 to TRBJ2-1; the D gene is possibly TRBD1 (6 bases). CDR1 and CDR2 from the germline V gene are SGHRS and YFSETQ. V shed 0 bases and J shed 0 bases, with 7 bases lying between them. This CDR3 region has 15 residues. The DNA of the CDR3 is TGCGCCAGCAGCTTGGACAGGGCCTCCTACAATGAGCAGTTCTTC. Its translation: CASSLDRASYNEQFF.

V usage is TRBV6-5 and J usage is TRBJ1-1; D is unclear. CDR3 length: 14 amino acids. V was clipped by 5 bases and J by 1 base, with 11 bases between them. Germline CDR1 and CDR2: MNHEY and SVGAGI. CDR3 sequence (DNA): TGTGCCAGCAGTCCTCAGAGCGCGAACACTGAAGCTTTCTTT. Amino acids: CASSPQSANTEAFF.

The V call is TRBV19, the J call TRBJ1-6; D not certain. The CDR3 consists of 14 residues. The V gene lost 4 bases and the J gene lost 9 bases, with 13 bases spanning the gap. In germline, CDR1 is LNHDA, CDR2 SQIVND (reference sequence). The CDR3 region is CASSTFVQTSPLHF. CDR3 DNA: TGTGCCAGTAGTACTTTCGTACAGACTTCACCCCTCCACTTT. Using reference TRBV19 and TRBJ1-6 for the parts outside the CDR3, the full variable domain is DGGITQSPKYLFRKEGQNVTLSCEQNLNHDAMYWYRQDPGQGLRLIYYSQIVNDFQKGDIAEGYSVSREKKESFPLTVTSAQKNPTAFYLCASSTFVQTSPLHFGNGTRLTVT.

The chain recombines TRBV6-1 with TRBJ2-7; the match to TRBD2 covers 8 bases. Per the germline V gene, CDR1 is MNHNS and CDR2 is SASEGT. CDR3 size: 16 residues. Unmatched junction bases numbered 8, after V lost 0 bases and J lost 4 bases. The chain's CDR3 is CASSEAMAGGRYEQYF. The CDR3 DNA reads as TGTGCCAGCAGTGAAGCGATGGCGGGGGGCAGGTACGAGCAGTACTTC.

V gene TRBV9 combines with J gene TRBJ1-2; 7 bases map to TRBD1. The CDR3 runs to 16 residues. Germline V gene sequence: CDR1 SGDLS, CDR2 YYNGEE. The ends lost 4 bases at V and 4 bases at J; junction bases unmatched: 13. The CDR3: CASSTRRDSLLYGYTF. The CDR3 nucleotides are TGTGCCAGCAGCACCCGGCGGGACAGCCTTCTCTATGGCTACACCTTC. The full variable domain, with the rest looked up from reference TRBV9 and TRBJ1-2, is DSGVTQTPKHLITATGQRVTLRCSPRSGDLSVYWYQQSLDQGLQFLIQYYNGEERAKGNILERFSAQQFPDLHSELNLSSLELGDSALYFCASSTRRDSLLYGYTFGSGTRLTVV.

The chain couples TRBV6-2 or TRBV6-3 to TRBJ1-3; weak D call: TRBD1 (6 bases). Germline CDR1 and CDR2: MNHEY and SVGEGT. The ends were cut back, 5 bases at V and 4 bases at J, with 15 bases in the middle. This CDR3 has 15 amino acids. CDR3: CASSRNRVEGNTIYF. The CDR3 nucleotides read TGTGCCAGCAGTCGGAACAGGGTGGAAGGAAACACCATATATTTT.

Only one count was recorded for this clone. The chain combines TRBV10-3 with TRBJ2-7; TRBD1 aligns across 9 bases. The CDR3 extends over 13 amino acids. Trimming took 10 bases from V and 8 from J; bases not matched to a gene: 12. Germline V lookup: CDR1 ENHRY, CDR2 SYGVKD. The CDR3 sequence is CATLRGTGQKQYF. CDR3 DNA sequence: TGTGCCACCCTAAGGGGGACAGGGCAAAAGCAGTACTTC.

CDR3 sequence (DNA): TGTGCCAGCAGCCAAGCTGCGACAGCGATGTACCAAGAGACCCAGTACTTC. Protein product: CASSQAATAMYQETQYF. The chain recombines TRBV14 with TRBJ2-5; possibly TRBD1 for D (5 bases). CDR3 length: 17 amino acids. Per germline, CDR1 SGHDN and CDR2 FVKESK. The V and J ends lost 1 base and 0 bases respectively, with 15 bases between them.

The count of this clone is one. The chain joins TRBV2 to TRBJ1-1; the D gene is possibly TRBD1 (6 bases). The CDR3 runs to 13 residues. Germline loops: CDR1 SNHLY, CDR2 FYNNEI. Trimming pared 7 bases from V and 4 bases from J, leaving 13 bases between. CDR3 protein: CASTSEDSTEAFF. CDR3 nucleotide sequence: TGTGCCAGCACTTCGGAGGACAGCACTGAAGCTTTCTTT. Full variable domain (remainder filled in from reference TRBV2 and TRBJ1-1): EPEVTQTPSHQVTQMGQEVILRCVPISNHLYFYWYRQILGQKVEFLVSFYNNEISEKSEIFDDQFSVERPDGSNFTLKIRSTKLEDSAMYFCASTSEDSTEAFFGQGTRLTVV.

The chain employs TRBV14 and TRBJ2-1; D is undetermined. CDR3 size: 13 residues. Germline V CDR1 and CDR2: SGHDN, FVKESK. Between the trimmed V and J ends, which lost 4 bases and 3 bases, there was a span of 7 bases. CDR3 sequence (DNA): TGTGCCAGCAGCCTCCTCGGCTACAATGAGCAGTTCTTC. As protein: CASSLLGYNEQFF.